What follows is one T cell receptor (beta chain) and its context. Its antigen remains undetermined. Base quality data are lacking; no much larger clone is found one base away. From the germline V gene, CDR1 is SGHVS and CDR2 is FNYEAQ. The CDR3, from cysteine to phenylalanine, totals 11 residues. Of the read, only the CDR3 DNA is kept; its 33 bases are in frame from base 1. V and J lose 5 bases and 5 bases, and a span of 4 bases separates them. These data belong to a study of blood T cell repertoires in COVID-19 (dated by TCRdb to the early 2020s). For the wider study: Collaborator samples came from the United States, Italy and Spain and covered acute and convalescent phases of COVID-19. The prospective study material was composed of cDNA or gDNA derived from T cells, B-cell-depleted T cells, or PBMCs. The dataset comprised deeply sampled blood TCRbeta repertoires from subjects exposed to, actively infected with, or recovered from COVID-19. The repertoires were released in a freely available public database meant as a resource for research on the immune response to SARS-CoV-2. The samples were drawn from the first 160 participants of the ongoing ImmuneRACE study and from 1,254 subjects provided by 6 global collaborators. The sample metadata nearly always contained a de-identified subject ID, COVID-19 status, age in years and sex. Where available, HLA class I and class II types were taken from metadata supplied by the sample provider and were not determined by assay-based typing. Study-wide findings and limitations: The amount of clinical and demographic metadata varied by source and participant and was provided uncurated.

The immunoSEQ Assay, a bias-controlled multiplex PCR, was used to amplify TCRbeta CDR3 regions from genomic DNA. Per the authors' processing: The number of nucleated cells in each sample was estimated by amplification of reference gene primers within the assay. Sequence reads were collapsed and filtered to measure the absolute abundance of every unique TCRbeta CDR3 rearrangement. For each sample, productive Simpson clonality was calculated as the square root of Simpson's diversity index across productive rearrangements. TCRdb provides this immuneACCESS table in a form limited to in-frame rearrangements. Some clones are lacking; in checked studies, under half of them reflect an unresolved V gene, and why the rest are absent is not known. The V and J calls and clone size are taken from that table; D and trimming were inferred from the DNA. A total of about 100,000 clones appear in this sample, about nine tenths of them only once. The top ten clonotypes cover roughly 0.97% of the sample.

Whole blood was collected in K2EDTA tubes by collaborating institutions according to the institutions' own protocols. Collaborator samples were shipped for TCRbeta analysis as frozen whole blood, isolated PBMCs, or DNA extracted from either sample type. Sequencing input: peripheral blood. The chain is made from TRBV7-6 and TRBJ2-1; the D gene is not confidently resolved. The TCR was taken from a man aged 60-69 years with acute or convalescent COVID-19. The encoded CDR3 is CASSDNNEQFF. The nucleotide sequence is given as TGTGCCAGCAGCGACAACAATGAGCAGTTCTTC.